These 26 T cell receptor beta chains originate from one sample sequenced in a study of radiotherapy plus CTLA-4 blockade in lung cancer. Sequencing was performed with immunoSEQ multiplex PCR; in TCRdb, only in-frame clones are kept and a portion is missing. Of approximately 28,000 clones in the sample, roughly 80% were seen once. The specimen comprised peripheral blood, sampled from a patient treated with radiotherapy plus ipilimumab. All receptors come from a human donor with non-small cell lung cancer who had stable disease on radiotherapy plus ipilimumab.

The chain recombines TRBV10-3 with TRBJ1-5, with 8 bases lining up with TRBD1. The CDR3 sequence is 14 residues long. Unmatched junction bases numbered 9, after V lost 10 bases and J lost 4 bases. Germline V CDR1 and CDR2: ENHRY, SYGVKD. The CDR3: CATLPRQGNQPQHF. The CDR3, as DNA: TGTGCCACCCTACCGAGACAGGGGAATCAGCCCCAGCATTTT.

Turning to this clone: The same CDR3 also results from other DNA sequences found in this sample. The CDR3 loop is CASSLGQGQETQYF. The CDR3 nucleotides read TGCGCCAGCAGCTTGGGACAGGGGCAAGAGACCCAGTACTTC. This rearrangement joins TRBV5-1 to TRBJ2-5; 8 bases line up with TRBD1. Looked up from germline, CDR1 is SGHRS and CDR2 is YFSETQ. J lost 2 bases, V lost 0 bases, and 0 bases had no gene match. This CDR3 has 14 residues.

J is TRBJ1-1 and V is TRBV10-1; no firm D call. The ends were cut back, 0 bases at V and 6 bases at J, with 11 bases in the middle. The germline gives CDR1 WNHNN, CDR2 SYGVQD (reference sequence). CDR3 length: 14 residues. The chain's CDR3 is CASSESRVRAEAFF. The CDR3 bases are TGCGCCAGCAGTGAGTCCCGGGTACGGGCTGAAGCTTTCTTT.

The V gene is TRBV10-2, the J gene TRBJ1-5; no reliable D call. The CDR3 runs 13 residues. Germline values: CDR1 WSHSY, CDR2 SAAADI. Between the trimmed V and J ends, which lost 0 bases and 3 bases, there was a span of 3 bases. CDR3 coding DNA: TGCGCCAGCAGTGAGTCAGCCAATCAGCCCCAGCATTTT. It yields the protein CASSESANQPQHF.

The V gene is TRBV7-2, the J gene TRBJ2-7, with D unclear. V lost 5 bases, J lost 6 bases, and 17 bases lay in between. Germline assignment: CDR1 SGHTA and CDR2 FQGNSA. CDR3 length equals 14 residues. DNA of the CDR3: TGTGCCAGCAGCAGTGACTCACGATCCATCGAGCAGTACTTC. Residues: CASSSDSRSIEQYF. Looking up the rest from reference TRBV7-2 and TRBJ2-7 gives the full variable domain: GAGVSQSPSNKVTEKGKDVELRCDPISGHTALYWYRQSLGQGLEFLIYFQGNSAPDKSGLPSDRFSAERTGGSVSTLTIQRTQQEDSAVYLCASSSDSRSIEQYFGPGTRLTVT.

The chain uses TRBV18 and TRBJ1-4; 12 bases are a match to TRBD1. This CDR3 contains 17 residues. With 3 bases clipped from V and 7 bases from J, the junction kept 9 bases outside the gene matches. Germline V CDR1 and CDR2: KGHSH, LQKENI. The CDR3 spells CASSPGTGGPGGEKLFF. CDR3 sequence (DNA): TGTGCCAGCTCACCCGGGACAGGGGGCCCGGGGGGTGAAAAACTGTTTTTT.

This clone was seen just once. This chain links TRBV5-1 with TRBJ1-2; D call uncertain. The CDR3 sequence is 15 residues long. Germline loops: CDR1 SGHRS, CDR2 YFSETQ. Trimming removed 4 bases at V and 2 bases at J, with 15 bases between. The CDR3 loop reads CASSGQAEKNYGYTF. For the CDR3, the DNA is TGCGCCAGCAGCGGCCAAGCGGAAAAAAACTATGGCTACACCTTC.

The rearrangement uses TRBV7-2 and TRBJ2-3, with 9 bases that match TRBD2. V was clipped by 4 bases and J by 3 bases; unmatched bases: 8. The CDR3 sequence is 16 residues long. Germline lookup yields CDR1 SGHTA and CDR2 FQGNSA. The CDR3 DNA sequence: TGTGCCAGCAGCTCCGCTCTAGCGGGGCCTACAGATACGCAGTATTTT. Its protein product is CASSSALAGPTDTQYF.

V and J are TRBV18 and TRBJ1-1; possible D gene TRBD1, 5 bases. From germline, CDR1 is KGHSH and CDR2 LQKENI. The CDR3 runs to 15 residues. Trimming left V 4 bases short and J 0 bases short, with 12 bases between. The CDR3 region has the DNA TGTGCCAGCTCACGTCAGGGTGGAGTGAACACTGAAGCTTTCTTT. Translating it yields CASSRQGGVNTEAFF. The full variable domain, rest sourced from reference TRBV18 and TRBJ1-1, is NAGVMQNPRHLVRRRGQEARLRCSPMKGHSHVYWYRQLPEEGLKFMVYLQKENIIDESGMPKERFSAEFPKEGPSILRIQQVVRGDSAAYFCASSRQGGVNTEAFFGQGTRLTVV.

V is TRBV9 and J is TRBJ2-7, with TRBD1 as a possible D gene (6 bases). Germline values: CDR1 SGDLS, CDR2 YYNGEE. The CDR3 extends over 15 amino acids. With 6 bases removed from V and 3 bases from J, the gap between germline ends came to 19 bases. Here the CDR3 reads CASTHSPTGNYEQYF. The CDR3 DNA sequence: TGTGCCAGCACCCATTCCCCTACAGGGAACTACGAGCAGTACTTC.

The chain employs TRBV5-1 and TRBJ1-1; maybe TRBD1 (6 bases). The CDR3 contains 15 residues. The germline CDR1 and CDR2 sequences are SGHRS and YFSETQ. The V gene lost 4 bases and the J gene lost 1 base, with 14 bases spanning the gap. The CDR3 DNA reads TGCGCCAGCAGCACCTTTGGACAGTCGAACACTGAAGCTTTCTTT. As protein: CASSTFGQSNTEAFF.

This clone has only one observation. The V and J genes are TRBV4-3 and TRBJ2-2; 8 positions agree with TRBD1. The CDR3 spans 17 residues. With V trimmed by 4 bases and J by 4 bases, 11 bases remained unmatched. Germline V gene sequence: CDR1 LGHNA, CDR2 YSLEER. The chain's CDR3 is CASSPSGGGLRTGELFF. Written as DNA, the CDR3 is TGCGCCAGCAGCCCTTCAGGGGGCGGCTTACGCACCGGGGAGCTGTTTTTT.

The chain joins TRBV5-6 to TRBJ2-3; 11 nucleotides align to TRBD1. The V segment lost 2 bases and the J segment 7 bases; nucleotides outside the gene matches: 6. CDR3 length equals 15 residues. CDR1 is SGHDT, CDR2 YYEEEE, per germline. The CDR3 region has the DNA TGTGCCAGCAGCTTATCAGGACAGGGGGCATATACGCAGTATTTT. Translating gives CASSLSGQGAYTQYF.

The rearrangement links TRBV7-2 to TRBJ2-5, with TRBD2 identical over 10 bases. Germline lookup yields CDR1 SGHTA and CDR2 FQGNSA. CDR3 length: 16 amino acids. V was clipped by 3 bases and J by 2 bases; unmatched bases: 6. CDR3 sequence: CASSFPSSGGQETQYF. CDR3 DNA sequence: TGTGCCAGCAGCTTTCCTTCTAGCGGGGGTCAAGAGACCCAGTACTTC.

The chain uses TRBV29-1 and TRBJ2-1; 7 nucleotides line up with TRBD1. V was clipped by 5 bases and J by 10 bases; unmatched bases: 17. Germline V gene sequence: CDR1 SQVTM, CDR2 ANQGSEA. The CDR3 contains 15 residues. The CDR3 nucleotides are TGCAGCGTTCTACAAGCGCGACAGGGAGTTTACGAGCAGTTCTTC. Its translation is CSVLQARQGVYEQFF.

CDR3 DNA sequence: TGTGCCAGCTGGACGGTTACCACAGATACGCAGTATTTT. This encodes CASWTVTTDTQYF. This chain connects TRBV2 to TRBJ2-3; D gene ambiguous. CDR3 length: 13 residues. Looked up from germline, CDR1 is SNHLY and CDR2 is FYNNEI. The V end lost 8 bases, the J end lost 2 bases, and 11 bases lay between the germline ends.

The chain employs TRBV15 and TRBJ2-3; D not certain. Germline V gene lookup returns CDR1 LNHNV and CDR2 YYDKDF (reference sequence). The CDR3 spans 16 residues. Trimming stripped 3 bases from V and 4 bases from J, with 17 bases between. The CDR3 DNA follows: TGTGCCACCAGCAGTTCATTATCCTCTCGCGCAGATACGCAGTATTTT. This gives the protein CATSSSLSSRADTQYF.

V usage is TRBV10-3 and J usage is TRBJ1-2; 11 bases are shared with TRBD1. J lost 4 bases, V lost 7 bases, and 14 bases had no gene match. The CDR3 sequence is 17 residues long. Germline lookup yields CDR1 ENHRY and CDR2 SYGVKD. The CDR3 nucleotides are TGTGCCATCAACTTATCTCCGGGACAGGGGGTGAGCTATGGCTACACCTTC. Its protein is CAINLSPGQGVSYGYTF.

The gene calls are TRBV5-1 and TRBJ2-7; D possibly corresponds to TRBD1 (6 bases). This CDR3 has 14 residues. V lost 0 bases and J 3 bases, leaving 10 bases between the germline ends. Germline V gene sequence: CDR1 SGHRS, CDR2 YFSETQ. CDR3 sequence (DNA): TGCGCCAGCAGCTTGGCGGGACAAATCTACGAGCAGTACTTC. It encodes CASSLAGQIYEQYF.

The J gene is TRBJ1-1, the V gene TRBV19; 8 nucleotides match TRBD1. The CDR3 runs to 14 residues. J was trimmed by 0 bases and V by 7 bases; bases with no gene match: 4. Germline CDR1 is LNHDA and CDR2 is SQIVND (reference sequence). For the CDR3, the DNA is TGTGCCAGTATCCCGGACAGGGTGAACACTGAAGCTTTCTTT. This translates into CASIPDRVNTEAFF.

The chain uses TRBV28 and TRBJ1-2; 7 bases match TRBD1. V gave up 6 bases and J gave up 3 bases; unmatched junction bases: 10. This CDR3 has 15 residues. The germline V gene has CDR1 MDHEN and CDR2 SYDVKM. CDR3 loop: CASSSGTDLYYGYTF. The CDR3, as DNA: TGTGCCAGCAGCTCCGGGACAGACCTATACTATGGCTACACCTTC.

CDR3 sequence: CASSPPGQLNYGYTF. In DNA form, the CDR3 reads TGTGCCAGCAGTCCGCCCGGACAGCTCAACTATGGCTACACCTTC. This chain connects TRBV27 to TRBJ1-2, with D possibly TRBD1 on 6 matching bases. CDR3 length: 15 amino acids. CDR1 and CDR2 (germline): MNHEY, SMNVEV (reference sequence). The ends were cut back, 5 bases at V and 2 bases at J, with 15 bases in the middle.

The genes are TRBV6-6 and TRBJ1-1, with D possibly being TRBD1 (6 bases). CDR3 length equals 14 residues. Per the germline V gene, CDR1 is MNHNY and CDR2 is SVGAGI (reference sequence). Deletions cut 5 bases from V and 3 bases from J, with 13 bases between. The CDR3 DNA follows: TGTGCCAGCAGTCGCAAAGGGGGTGACACTGAAGCTTTCTTT. It yields the protein CASSRKGGDTEAFF.

The gene calls are TRBV18 and TRBJ2-5, with 8 nucleotides matching TRBD1. The CDR3 is 18 residues long. Germline CDR1 and CDR2: KGHSH and LQKENI. J gave up 5 bases and V 3 bases, and 17 bases lay outside the gene matches. The CDR3: CASSPLSQFGQGGETQYF. The CDR3 nucleotides read TGTGCCAGCTCACCCCTTTCTCAGTTCGGACAGGGCGGGGAGACCCAGTACTTC.

The chain employs TRBV5-6 and TRBJ2-4, with 7 bases fitting TRBD1. Germline CDR1 and CDR2: SGHDT and YYEEEE. Germline trimming cut 4 bases from V and 6 bases from J; bases unmatched to any gene: 10. This CDR3 region has 15 residues. The CDR3 nucleotides are TGTGCCAGCAGCCCCGGGACAGCGCCGTCAAACATTCAGTACTTC. Its protein product is CASSPGTAPSNIQYF.

This clone is a singleton in its sample. This chain's CDR3 is CASRRRGNTEAFF. The CDR3 DNA is TGTGCCAGCAGGCGCAGGGGGAACACTGAAGCTTTCTTT. V usage is TRBV2 and J usage is TRBJ1-1; TRBD1 is a possible D gene (6 bases). V lost 6 bases to trimming and J lost 1 base, with 9 bases between them. The CDR3 runs 13 residues. The germline V gene encodes CDR1 SNHLY and CDR2 FYNNEI.